The clone carrying this T cell receptor (beta chain) appeared once. The sample comes from a study of blood T cell repertoires in COVID-19. This CDR3 spans 16 amino acids. Germline CDR1 and CDR2: MNHEY and SMNVEV (reference sequence). The ends lost 6 bases at V and 0 bases at J; junction bases unmatched: 8. Measured with immunoSEQ multiplex PCR; TCRdb has only the in-frame clones, and not every one. The sample consists of a few hundred thousand clones, around nine tenths of them appearing once. The V gene is TRBV27, the J gene TRBJ2-4; 7 positions match TRBD1. The clonotype was recovered from a woman aged 55-69 years who had recovered from COVID-19. The source material was PBMCs or T cells enriched from blood (not recorded which). This CDR3 reads CASSSMTGLAKNIQYF. The CDR3 nucleotides are TGTGCCAGCAGCTCTATGACAGGGCTAGCCAAAAACATTCAGTACTTC.